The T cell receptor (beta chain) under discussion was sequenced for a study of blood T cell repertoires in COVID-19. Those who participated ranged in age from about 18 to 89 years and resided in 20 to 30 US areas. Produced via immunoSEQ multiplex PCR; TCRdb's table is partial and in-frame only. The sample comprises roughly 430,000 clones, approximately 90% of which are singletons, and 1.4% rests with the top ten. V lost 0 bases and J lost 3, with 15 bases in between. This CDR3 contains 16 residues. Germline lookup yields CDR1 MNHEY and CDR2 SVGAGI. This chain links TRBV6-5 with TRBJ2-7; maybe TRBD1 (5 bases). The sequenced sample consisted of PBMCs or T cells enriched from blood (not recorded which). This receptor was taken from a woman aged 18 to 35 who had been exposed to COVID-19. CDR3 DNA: TGTGCCAGCAGTTACTCGGGGCCCCCAGCAGTCTACGAGCAGTACTTC. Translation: CASSYSGPPAVYEQYF.